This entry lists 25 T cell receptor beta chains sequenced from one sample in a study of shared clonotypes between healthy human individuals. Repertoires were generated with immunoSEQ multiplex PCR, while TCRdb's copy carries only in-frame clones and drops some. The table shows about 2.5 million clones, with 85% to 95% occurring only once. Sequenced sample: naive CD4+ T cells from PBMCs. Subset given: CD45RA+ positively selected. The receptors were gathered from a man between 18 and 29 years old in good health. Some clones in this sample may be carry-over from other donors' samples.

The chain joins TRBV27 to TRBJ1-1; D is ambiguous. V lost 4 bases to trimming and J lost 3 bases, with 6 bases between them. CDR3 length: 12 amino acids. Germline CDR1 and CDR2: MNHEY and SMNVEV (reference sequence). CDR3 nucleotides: TGTGCCAGCAGTTCACTATACACTGAAGCTTTCTTT. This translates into CASSSLYTEAFF.

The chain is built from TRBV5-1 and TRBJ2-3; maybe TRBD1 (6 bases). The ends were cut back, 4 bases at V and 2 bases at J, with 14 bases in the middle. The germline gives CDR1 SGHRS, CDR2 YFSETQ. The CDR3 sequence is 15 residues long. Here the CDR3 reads CASSLSDSATDTQYF. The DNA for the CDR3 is TGCGCCAGCAGCCTTTCGGACAGCGCCACAGATACGCAGTATTTT.

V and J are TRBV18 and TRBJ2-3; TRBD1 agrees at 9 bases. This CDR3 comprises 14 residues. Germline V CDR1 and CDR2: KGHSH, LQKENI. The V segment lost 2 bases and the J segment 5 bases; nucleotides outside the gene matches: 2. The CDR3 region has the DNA TGTGCCAGCTCACCATCGACAGGGGGAGATACGCAGTATTTT. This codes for CASSPSTGGDTQYF.

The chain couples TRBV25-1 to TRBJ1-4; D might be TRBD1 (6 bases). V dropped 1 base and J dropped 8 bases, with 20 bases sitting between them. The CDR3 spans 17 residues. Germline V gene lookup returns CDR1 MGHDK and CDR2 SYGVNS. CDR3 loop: CASSESSPGAGGEKLFF. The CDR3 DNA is TGTGCCAGCAGTGAATCCTCCCCAGGGGCGGGGGGGGAAAAACTGTTTTTT.

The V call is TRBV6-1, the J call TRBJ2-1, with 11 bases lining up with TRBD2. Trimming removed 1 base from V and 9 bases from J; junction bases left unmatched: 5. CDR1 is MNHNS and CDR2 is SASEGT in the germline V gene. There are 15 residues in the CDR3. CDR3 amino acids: CASSEELAGAIEQFF. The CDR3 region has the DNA TGTGCCAGCAGTGAAGAACTAGCGGGAGCGATTGAGCAGTTCTTC.

Written as DNA, the CDR3 is TGTGCCTGGAGTTTGGGTCTACTAGCGGGAGAGACCCAGTACTTC. Residues: CAWSLGLLAGETQYF. This chain uses TRBV30 with TRBJ2-5; TRBD2 matches 9 bases. CDR3 size: 15 residues. V was clipped by 2 bases and J by 4 bases; unmatched bases: 8. Germline loops: CDR1 GTSNPN, CDR2 SVGIG (reference sequence).

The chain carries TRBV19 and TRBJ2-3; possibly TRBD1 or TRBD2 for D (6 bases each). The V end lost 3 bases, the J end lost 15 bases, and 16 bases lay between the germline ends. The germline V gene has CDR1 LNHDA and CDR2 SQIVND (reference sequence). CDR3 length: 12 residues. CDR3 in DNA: TGTGCCAGTAGTATGGAAGGGGGGCCTTACTATTTT. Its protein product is CASSMEGGPYYF.

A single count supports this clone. CDR3 nucleotides: TGTGCCAGCAGCTTGGGTCCGGACCCGGAGACCCAGTACTTC. Protein: CASSLGPDPETQYF. The chain carries TRBV5-6 and TRBJ2-5, with D hard to call. Per germline, CDR1 SGHDT and CDR2 YYEEEE. The CDR3 covers 14 residues. Trimming pared 0 bases from V and 5 bases from J, leaving 11 bases between.

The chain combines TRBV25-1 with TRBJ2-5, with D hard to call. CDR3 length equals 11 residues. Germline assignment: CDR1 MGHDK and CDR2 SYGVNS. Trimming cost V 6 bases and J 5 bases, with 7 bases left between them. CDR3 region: CASRVRETQYF. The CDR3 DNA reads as TGTGCCAGCAGAGTACGCGAGACCCAGTACTTC. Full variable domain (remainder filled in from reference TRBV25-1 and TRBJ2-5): EADIYQTPRYLVIGTGKKITLECSQTMGHDKMYWYQQDPGMELHLIHYSYGVNSTEKGDLSSESTVSRIRTEHFPLTLESARPSHTSQYLCASRVRETQYFGPGTRLLVL.

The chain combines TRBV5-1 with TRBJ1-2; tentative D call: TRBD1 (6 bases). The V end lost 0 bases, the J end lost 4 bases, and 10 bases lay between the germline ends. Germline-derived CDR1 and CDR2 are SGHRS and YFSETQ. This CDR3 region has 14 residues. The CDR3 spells CASSLGTDIYGYTF. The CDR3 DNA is TGCGCCAGCAGCTTGGGGACAGACATCTATGGCTACACCTTC.

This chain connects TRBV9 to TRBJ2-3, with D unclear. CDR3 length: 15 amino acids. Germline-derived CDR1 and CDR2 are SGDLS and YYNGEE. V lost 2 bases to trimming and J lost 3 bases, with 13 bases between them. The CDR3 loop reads CASSVSPFGTDTQYF. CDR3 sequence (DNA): TGTGCCAGCAGCGTTAGCCCCTTTGGGACAGATACGCAGTATTTT.

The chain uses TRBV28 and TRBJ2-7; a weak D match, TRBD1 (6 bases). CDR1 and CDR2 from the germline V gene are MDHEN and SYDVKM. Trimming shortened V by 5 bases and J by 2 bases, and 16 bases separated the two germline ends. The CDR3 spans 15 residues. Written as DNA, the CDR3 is TGTGCCAGCAGTCCCACAGGGAGCCCAGCCTACGAGCAGTACTTC. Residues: CASSPTGSPAYEQYF.

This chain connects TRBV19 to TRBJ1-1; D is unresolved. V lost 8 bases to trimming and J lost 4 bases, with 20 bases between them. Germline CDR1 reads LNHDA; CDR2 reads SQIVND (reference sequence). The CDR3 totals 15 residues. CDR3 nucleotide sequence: TGTGCCAGTTCCCGCCAGGCCCACCTACCCACTGAAGCTTTCTTT. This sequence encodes CASSRQAHLPTEAFF.

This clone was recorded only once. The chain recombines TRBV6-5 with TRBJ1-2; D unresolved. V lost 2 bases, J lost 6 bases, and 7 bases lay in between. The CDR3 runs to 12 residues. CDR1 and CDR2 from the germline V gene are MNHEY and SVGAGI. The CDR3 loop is CASSYGPNGYTF. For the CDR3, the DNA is TGTGCCAGCAGTTACGGCCCGAATGGCTACACCTTC.

As DNA, the CDR3 is TGTGCCAGCAGTGAGCGGCGGGAAGCTTTCTTT. Its translation: CASSERREAFF. The chain couples TRBV25-1 to TRBJ1-1; no definite D call. V dropped 3 bases and J dropped 8 bases, with 7 bases sitting between them. From germline, CDR1 is MGHDK and CDR2 SYGVNS. The length of the CDR3 is 11 residues.

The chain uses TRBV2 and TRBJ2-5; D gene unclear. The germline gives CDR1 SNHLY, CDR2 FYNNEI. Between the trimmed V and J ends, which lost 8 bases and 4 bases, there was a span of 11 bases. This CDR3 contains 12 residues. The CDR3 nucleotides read TGTGCCAGCGGGTTCACGGCAGAGACCCAGTACTTC. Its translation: CASGFTAETQYF.

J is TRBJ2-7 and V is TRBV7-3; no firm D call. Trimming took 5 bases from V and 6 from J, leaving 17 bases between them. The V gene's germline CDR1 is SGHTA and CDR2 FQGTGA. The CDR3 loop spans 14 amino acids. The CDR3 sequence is CASSVSRASGEQYF. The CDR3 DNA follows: TGTGCCAGCAGCGTGAGTAGAGCTTCGGGCGAGCAGTACTTC.

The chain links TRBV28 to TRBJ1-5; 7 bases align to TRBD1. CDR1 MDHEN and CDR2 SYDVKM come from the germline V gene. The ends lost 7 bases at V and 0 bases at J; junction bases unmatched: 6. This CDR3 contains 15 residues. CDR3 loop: CASNVGTDSNQPQHF. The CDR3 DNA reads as TGTGCCAGCAATGTAGGGACAGATAGCAATCAGCCCCAGCATTTT.

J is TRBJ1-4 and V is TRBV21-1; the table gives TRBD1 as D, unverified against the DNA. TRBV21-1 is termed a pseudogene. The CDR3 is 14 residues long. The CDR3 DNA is TGTGCCAGCAGCAAGGACAGCCATAATGAAAAACTGTTTTTT. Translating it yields CASSKDSHNEKLFF.

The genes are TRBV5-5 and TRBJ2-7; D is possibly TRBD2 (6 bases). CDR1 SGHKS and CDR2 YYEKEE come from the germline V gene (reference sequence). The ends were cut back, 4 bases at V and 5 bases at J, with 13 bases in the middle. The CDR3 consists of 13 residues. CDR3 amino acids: CASSTGTRNEQYF. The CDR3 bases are TGTGCCAGCAGCACCGGGACTCGCAACGAGCAGTACTTC. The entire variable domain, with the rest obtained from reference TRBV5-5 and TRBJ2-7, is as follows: DAGVTQSPTHLIKTRGQQVTLRCSPISGHKSVSWYQQVLGQGPQFIFQYYEKEERGRGNFPDRFSARQFPNYSSELNVNALLLGDSALYLCASSTGTRNEQYFGPGTRLTVT.

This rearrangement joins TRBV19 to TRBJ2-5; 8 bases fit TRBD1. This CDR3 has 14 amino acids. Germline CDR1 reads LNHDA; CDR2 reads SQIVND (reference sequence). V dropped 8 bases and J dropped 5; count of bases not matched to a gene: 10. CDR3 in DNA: TGTGCCAGTGGCGACAGGGGTCACCTGGAGACCCAGTACTTC. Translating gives CASGDRGHLETQYF.

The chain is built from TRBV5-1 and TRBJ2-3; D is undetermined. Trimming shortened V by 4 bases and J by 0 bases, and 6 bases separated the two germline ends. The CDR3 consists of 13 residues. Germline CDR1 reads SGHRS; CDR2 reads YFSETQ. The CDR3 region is CASSVPSTDTQYF. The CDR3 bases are TGCGCCAGCAGCGTGCCAAGCACAGATACGCAGTATTTT.

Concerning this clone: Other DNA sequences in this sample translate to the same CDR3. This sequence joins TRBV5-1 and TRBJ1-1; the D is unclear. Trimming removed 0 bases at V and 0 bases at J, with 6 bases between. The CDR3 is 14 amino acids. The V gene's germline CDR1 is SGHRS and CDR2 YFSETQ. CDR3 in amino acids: CASSLGNMNTEAFF. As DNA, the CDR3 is TGCGCCAGCAGCTTGGGAAACATGAACACTGAAGCTTTCTTT. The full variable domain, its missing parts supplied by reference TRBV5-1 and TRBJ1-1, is KAGVTQTPRYLIKTRGQQVTLSCSPISGHRSVSWYQQTPGQGLQFLFEYFSETQRNKGNFPGRFSGRQFSNSRSEMNVSTLELGDSALYLCASSLGNMNTEAFFGQGTRLTVV.

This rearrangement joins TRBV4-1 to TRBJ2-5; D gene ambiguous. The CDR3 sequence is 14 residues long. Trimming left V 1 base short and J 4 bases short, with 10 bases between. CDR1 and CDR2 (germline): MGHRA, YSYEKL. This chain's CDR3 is CASSQAISGETQYF. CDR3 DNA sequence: TGCGCCAGCAGCCAAGCGATCTCGGGAGAGACCCAGTACTTC.

The CDR3 protein is CASSPSGTDEQFF. The CDR3 bases are TGTGCCAGCAGCCCCTCCGGGACAGATGAGCAGTTCTTC. The V and J genes are TRBV11-3 and TRBJ2-1; 7 nucleotides line up with TRBD1. From germline, CDR1 is SGHNT and CDR2 YENEEA. With V trimmed by 5 bases and J by 8 bases, 6 bases remained unmatched. The length of the CDR3 is 13 residues.